This entry concerns a single T cell receptor (beta chain). The sample is drawn from a study of cytomegalovirus exposure and HLA in healthy donors. Study as a whole: A later analysis reported the 100 to 150 validation repertoires used the same platform as the approximately 670 first-cohort repertoires.

CDR3 size: 13 residues. Looked up from germline, CDR1 is KGHSH and CDR2 is LQKENI. Trimming took 4 bases from V and 4 from J, leaving 10 bases between them. TCRdb keeps only in-frame clones here, not all; method: immunoSEQ multiplex PCR. The repertoire holds roughly 180,000 clones, with 86% as singletons. The chain couples TRBV18 to TRBJ1-2, with D possibly matching TRBD1 (5 bases). The sequenced material came from PBMCs. The source of this sequence is a man in his thirties or forties in good health and CMV-seropositive. CDR3 sequence (DNA): TGTGCCAGCTCACGAACGACAGCCTATGGCTACACCTTC. Translation gives CASSRTTAYGYTF. The whole variable domain, remainder taken from reference TRBV18 and TRBJ1-2, is NAGVMQNPRHLVRRRGQEARLRCSPMKGHSHVYWYRQLPEEGLKFMVYLQKENIIDESGMPKERFSAEFPKEGPSILRIQQVVRGDSAAYFCASSRTTAYGYTFGSGTRLTVV.